This T cell receptor beta chain stems from a study of OX40 agonist ivuxolimab in advanced cancers. Describing the broader study: Ivuxolimab was an agonistic, fully human IgG2 monoclonal antibody directed against OX40 (CD134), a costimulatory receptor. Intravenous ivuxolimab was administered to patients every 2 weeks at six dose levels: 0.01, 0.1, 0.3, 1.5, 3 and 10 mg/kg. Of the approximately 50 dose-escalation patients, hepatocellular carcinoma was present in around 19, melanoma in approximately 15, renal cell carcinoma in 9 and head and neck cancer in 9. The dose-escalation cohort was about 83% male with a mean age of about 60 years, ranging from 23 to 79. Prior anti-PD-1, anti-PD-L1 or anti-CTLA-4 therapy was permitted, and checkpoint inhibitors had been received by 40% to 50% of dose-escalation patients. Partial responses were achieved by three dose-escalation patients, of whom one had hepatocellular carcinoma and two had cutaneous melanoma. Peripheral TCRbeta sequencing was intended to test whether TCR sequence diversity was altered and clonal T-cell expansion was caused by ivuxolimab. The monotherapy dose-escalation portion (N of about 50 patients) of the phase I ivuxolimab trial is reported in the paper. The research as a whole found: After ivuxolimab, CD8+ T cells had more expanded clones than CD4+ T cells on average. The antigen specificity of the peripheral T cells that underwent clonal expansion was not determined. At doses from 0.1 to 3.0 mg/kg, clonal expansion was seen in both CD4+ and CD8+ blood T cells between baseline and week 6. Low levels of normalized T-cell clonal expansion were also seen in some patients who did not respond. In partial responders in the 0.1-3.0 mg/kg groups, normalized peripheral clonal expansion was found to be among the lowest, especially among CD8+ T cells.

Genomic DNA was extracted from sorted cells for sequencing of the TCRbeta CDR3 region. TCRbeta CDR3 regions were sequenced using the immunoSEQ Assay. TCRdb retrieved this table from immuneACCESS and kept in-frame rearrangements only. Not all clones are present; in checked studies, unresolved V genes account for under half, and no reason is known for the remainder. A total of under 90,000 clones appear in this sample, about nine tenths of them only once. The ten biggest clones cover approximately 0.2% of the sample. Germline trimming: 0 bases from V, 0 bases from J; junction bases outside gene matches: 8. CDR1 and CDR2 (LNHNV, YYDKDF) derive from the germline V gene (reference sequence). The cysteine opens and the phenylalanine closes a CDR3 of 19 amino acids. Only the CDR3 portion is preserved as DNA: 57 bases, with reading frame beginning at the first base. The trial excluded patients who had a history of autoimmune disease or who were on systemic immunosuppression. Peripheral blood for TCR sequencing was drawn from every dose cohort at baseline, at cycle 4 day 1 and at cycle 7 day 1. Samples came from an open-label, multicenter, first-in-human phase I dose-escalation trial of ivuxolimab. Adults with locally advanced or metastatic melanoma, renal cell, hepatocellular, or head and neck squamous cell carcinoma were enrolled in the trial. Before TCR sequencing, CD4+ and CD8+ T cells were separately sorted from peripheral blood.

For this clone: Its antigen is not yet known. No per-base quality is available; no much larger clone lies one base away.

The rearranged chain carries TRBV15 and TRBJ2-1; the junction holds 10 bases that match TRBD2. The sequences come from CD4+ or CD8+ T cells sorted from blood, collected in a trial of the OX40 agonist ivuxolimab. The TCR was taken from an adult with an advanced solid tumor such as melanoma, head and neck, liver or kidney cancer. At the DNA level, the sequence is TGTGCCACCAGCAGAGACCGACTAGCGGGCCTTAACTCCTACAATGAGCAGTTCTTC. The resulting protein is CATSRDRLAGLNSYNEQFF.